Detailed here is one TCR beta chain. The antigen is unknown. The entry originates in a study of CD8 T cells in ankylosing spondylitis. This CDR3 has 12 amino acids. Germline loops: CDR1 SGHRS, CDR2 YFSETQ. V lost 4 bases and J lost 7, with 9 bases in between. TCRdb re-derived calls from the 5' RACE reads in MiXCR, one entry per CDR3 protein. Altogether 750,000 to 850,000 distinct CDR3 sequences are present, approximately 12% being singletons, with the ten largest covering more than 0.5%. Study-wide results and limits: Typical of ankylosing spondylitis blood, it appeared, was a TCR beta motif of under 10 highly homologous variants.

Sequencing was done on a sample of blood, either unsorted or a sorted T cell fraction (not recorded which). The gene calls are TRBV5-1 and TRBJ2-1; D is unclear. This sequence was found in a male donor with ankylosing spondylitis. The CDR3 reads CASSADLNEQFF. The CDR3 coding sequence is TGCGCCAGCAGCGCCGACCTAAATGAGCAGTTCTTC.